The 7 T cell receptor beta chains below all came from one sample that was sequenced in a study of blood T cells in healthy people across ages. Sample-barcoded 5' priming and a J-beta primer mix drove a second PCR of 7 to 11 cycles. TCRdb called the 5' RACE reads again in MiXCR, with one record for every CDR3 protein. The table has about 1,400,000 distinct CDR3 sequences, roughly 40% seen once. The source material was blood. All receptors come from a woman younger than 30 in good health.

CDR3 protein: CASSQDSRGDGYTF. DNA for the CDR3: TGCGCCAGCAGCCAAGATTCCAGAGGGGATGGCTACACCTTC. This rearrangement joins TRBV4-3 to TRBJ1-2, with a possible D match to TRBD1 (5 bases). Trimming cost V 0 bases and J 6 bases, with 11 bases left between them. From germline, CDR1 is LGHNA and CDR2 YSLEER. This CDR3 is built from 14 residues.

J is TRBJ2-7 and V is TRBV6-1; TRBD2 matches 7 bases. V shed 2 bases and J 2 bases; nucleotides not matched to a gene: 6. This CDR3 has 15 residues. Looked up from germline, CDR1 is MNHNS and CDR2 is SASEGT. The CDR3 nucleotides read TGTGCCAGCAGTGAATTATTCGGACTAGCCTACGAGCAGTACTTC. Protein: CASSELFGLAYEQYF.

The CDR3 nucleotides are TGTGCCAGCAGTGCCAACCTCCGACTAGCGGGGGGAAACACCGGGGAGCTGTTTTTT. It codes for CASSANLRLAGGNTGELFF. The chain employs TRBV6-2 or TRBV6-3 and TRBJ2-2, with TRBD2 identical over 13 bases. Looked up from germline, CDR1 is MNHEY and CDR2 is SVGEGT. The CDR3 runs to 19 residues. The junction had 11 bases not matched to a gene; V was cut back by 5 bases and J by 2 bases.

This clonotype was counted only a few times. The chain is built from TRBV3-1 and TRBJ1-1; maybe TRBD1 (5 bases). In germline, CDR1 is LGHDT, CDR2 YNNKEL (reference sequence). V dropped 6 bases and J dropped 3 bases, with 11 bases sitting between them. The CDR3 length is 13 residues. DNA of the CDR3: TGTGCCAGCAGTCTTGACAGCGACACTGAAGCTTTCTTT. Translating it yields CASSLDSDTEAFF.

This clonotype came up a few times. The chain joins TRBV27 to TRBJ2-4, with 10 nucleotides matching TRBD1. J lost 1 base, V lost 2 bases, and 2 bases had no gene match. The CDR3 consists of 16 residues. Germline lookup yields CDR1 MNHEY and CDR2 SMNVEV (reference sequence). The CDR3 sequence: CASSLDRGPAKNIQYF. The CDR3 coding sequence is TGTGCCAGCAGTTTAGACAGGGGGCCCGCCAAAAACATTCAGTACTTC.

The J gene is TRBJ1-2, the V gene TRBV4-1, with D maybe TRBD1 (5 bases). The CDR3 consists of 17 residues. The V gene's germline CDR1 is MGHRA and CDR2 YSYEKL. With 3 bases removed from V and 2 bases from J, the gap between germline ends came to 19 bases. CDR3 DNA sequence: TGCGCCAGCAGCCAGGCGATACAGGTGTCTTTAAACTATGGCTACACCTTC. Encoded protein: CASSQAIQVSLNYGYTF.

The chain couples TRBV21-1 to TRBJ2-1; the table calls TRBD2, which could not be checked here. TRBV21-1 is tagged as a pseudogene. The CDR3 extends over 17 amino acids. CDR3 bases: TGTGCCAGCATCCTACGCTCCGGACTAGCTGGCCGACATGAGCAGTTCTTC. Translated, it gives CASILRSGLAGRHEQFF.